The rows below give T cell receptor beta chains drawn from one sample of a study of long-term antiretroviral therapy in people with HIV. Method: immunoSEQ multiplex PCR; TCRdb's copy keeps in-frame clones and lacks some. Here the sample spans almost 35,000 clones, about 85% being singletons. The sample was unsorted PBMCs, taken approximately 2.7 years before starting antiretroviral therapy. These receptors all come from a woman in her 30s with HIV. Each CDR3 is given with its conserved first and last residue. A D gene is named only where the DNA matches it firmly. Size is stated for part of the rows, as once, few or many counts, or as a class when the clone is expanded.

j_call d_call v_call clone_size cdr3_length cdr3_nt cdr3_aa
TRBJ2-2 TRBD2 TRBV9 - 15 TGTGCCAGCAGCACGCGGGGGGCGGACACCGGGGAGCTGTTTTTT CASSTRGADTGELFF
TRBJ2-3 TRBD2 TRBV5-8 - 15 TGTGCCAGCAGCCCGGGACTAGCGGGAGCGGATACGCAGTATTTT CASSPGLAGADTQYF
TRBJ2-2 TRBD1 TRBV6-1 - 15 TGTGCCAGCAGTTGGGACAGGGCGAACACCGGGGAGCTGTTTTTT CASSWDRANTGELFF
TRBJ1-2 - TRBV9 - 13 TGTGCCAGCAGCGTAGAGGACCCCTACGGCTACACCTTC CASSVEDPYGYTF
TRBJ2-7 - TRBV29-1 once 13 TGCAGCGTTGTGTTGCTGACGACCTACGAGCAGTACTTC CSVVLLTTYEQYF
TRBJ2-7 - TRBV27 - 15 TGTGCCAGCAGTTTATCCGCCAGGGGGGCCTACGAGCAGTACTTC CASSLSARGAYEQYF
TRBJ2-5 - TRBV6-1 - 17 TGTGCCAGCAGTGAGGCCGGACAGAGCCTAGTCGGGGAGACCCAGTACTTC CASSEAGQSLVGETQYF
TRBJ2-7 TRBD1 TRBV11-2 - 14 TGTGCCAGCAGCTTAGGACAGGGGGTCGACGAGCAGTACTTC CASSLGQGVDEQYF
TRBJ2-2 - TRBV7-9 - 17 TGTGCCAGCAGCTTGATTTACGCCGGAAGGAACACCGGGGAGCTGTTTTTT CASSLIYAGRNTGELFF
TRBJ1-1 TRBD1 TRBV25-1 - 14 TGTGCCAGCAGTTCCTACGGGACAGGGGGCAGCGCTTTCTTT CASSSYGTGGSAFF
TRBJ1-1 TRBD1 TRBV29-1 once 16 TGCAGCGTTCCCGTCGGGGACAGGGGCCCGAACACTGAAGCTTTCTTT CSVPVGDRGPNTEAFF
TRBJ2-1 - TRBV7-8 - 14 TGTGCCAGCAGCGGGAGGACTCTTTACAATGAGCAGTTCTTC CASSGRTLYNEQFF
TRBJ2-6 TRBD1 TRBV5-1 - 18 TGCGCCAGCAGCCCACGGACAGGGGGTAGCTCTGGGGCCAACGTCCTGACTTTC CASSPRTGGSSGANVLTF
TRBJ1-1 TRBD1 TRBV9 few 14 TGTGCCAGCAGCACCGGGACAGGGGCCACTGAAGCTTTCTTT CASSTGTGATEAFF
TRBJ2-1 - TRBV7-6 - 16 TGTGCCAGCAGCTTAGGAGAGGGACCCGCCTACAATGAGCAGTTCTTC CASSLGEGPAYNEQFF
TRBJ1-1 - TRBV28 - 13 TGTGCCAGCAGGTTAGACAGGAACACTGAAGCTTTCTTT CASRLDRNTEAFF
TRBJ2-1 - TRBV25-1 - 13 TGTGCCAGCAGTGAATATCGGGAAAATGAGCAGTTCTTC CASSEYRENEQFF
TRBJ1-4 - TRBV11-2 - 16 TGTGCCAGCAGCTTAGCAGGCGCCGGCACTAATGAAAAACTGTTTTTT CASSLAGAGTNEKLFF
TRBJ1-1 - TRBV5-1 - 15 TGCGCCAGCAGCACAGCCCTTACAGGTAACACTGAAGCTTTCTTT CASSTALTGNTEAFF
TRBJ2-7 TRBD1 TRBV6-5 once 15 TGTGCCAGCAGTAGACCGGGACAGGGATCCTACGAGCAGTACTTC CASSRPGQGSYEQYF
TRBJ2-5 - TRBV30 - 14 TGTGCCTGGAACCCAGGGGGACTACAAGAGACCCAGTACTTC CAWNPGGLQETQYF
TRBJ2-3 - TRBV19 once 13 TGTGCCAGTAGCCCCGCCAACCTTAATACGCAGTATTTT CASSPANLNTQYF
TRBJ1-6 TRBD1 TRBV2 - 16 TGTGCCAGCAGCTCAGACAGGGAGGGACCTAATTCACCCCTCCACTTT CASSSDREGPNSPLHF
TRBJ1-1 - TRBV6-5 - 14 TGTGCCAGCAGTTGGGATCCAGGGCGCACTGAAGCTTTCTTT CASSWDPGRTEAFF
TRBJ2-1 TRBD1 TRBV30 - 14 TGTGCCTGGAGTACCGGGACAGGGTTGAATGAGCAGTTCTTC CAWSTGTGLNEQFF
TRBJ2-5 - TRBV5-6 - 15 TGTGCCAGCAGCTTGGGGAGGACAGTACAAGAGACCCAGTACTTC CASSLGRTVQETQYF
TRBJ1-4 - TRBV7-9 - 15 TGTGCCAGCAGCCCCCGTGGGGTGGAGAACGAAAAACTGTTTTTT CASSPRGVENEKLFF
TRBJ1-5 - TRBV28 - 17 TGTGCCAGCAGTTATCACCTCGCGACACGGGCGGATCAGCCCCAGCATTTT CASSYHLATRADQPQHF
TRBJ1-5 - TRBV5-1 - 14 TGCGCCAGCAGCTTCGGGGGTACGGATCAGCCCCAGCATTTT CASSFGGTDQPQHF
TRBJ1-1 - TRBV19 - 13 TGTGCCAGTAGTATTGGAGCTAGTACTGAAGCTTTCTTT CASSIGASTEAFF
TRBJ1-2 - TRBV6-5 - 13 TGTGCCAGCAGCCGGACACCTAACTATGGCTACACCTTC CASSRTPNYGYTF
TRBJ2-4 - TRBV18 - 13 TGTGCCAGCTCCCTCCCTGACGGTAACATTCAGTACTTC CASSLPDGNIQYF
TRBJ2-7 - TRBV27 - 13 TGTGCCAGCAGTTTCGGTCAGGGGGGCGAGCAGTACTTC CASSFGQGGEQYF
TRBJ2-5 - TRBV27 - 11 TGTGCCAGCAGCGATTTCGAGACCCAGTACTTC CASSDFETQYF
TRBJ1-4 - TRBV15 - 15 TGTGCCACCAGCAGAGAGCGGGGAACTAATGAAAAACTGTTTTTT CATSRERGTNEKLFF
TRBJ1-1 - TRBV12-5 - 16 TGTGCTAGTGGTTTGTCCAGCGGGCCTGGGGTCACTGAAGCTTTCTTT CASGLSSGPGVTEAFF
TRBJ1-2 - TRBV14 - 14 TGTGCCAGCAGCCAAGCGGTCCGGGTGCGCGGCTACACCTTC CASSQAVRVRGYTF
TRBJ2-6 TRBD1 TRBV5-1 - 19 TGCGCCAGCAGCCTAGGAACCGGGACAGGGGTCTCTGGGGCCAACGTCCTGACTTTC CASSLGTGTGVSGANVLTF
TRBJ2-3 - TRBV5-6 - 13 TGTGCCAGCAGCTTGCCTAGGATGGATACGCAGTATTTT CASSLPRMDTQYF
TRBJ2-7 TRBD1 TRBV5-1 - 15 TGCGCCAGCAGCGACCGGACAGGGACGATCTACGAGCAGTACTTC CASSDRTGTIYEQYF
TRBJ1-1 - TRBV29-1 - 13 TGCAGCGCCTCGGGACGGCTGAACACTGAAGCTTTCTTT CSASGRLNTEAFF
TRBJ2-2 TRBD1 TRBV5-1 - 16 TGCGCCAGCAGCCCCGTTGGGACAGGGGGCACCGGGGAGCTGTTTTTT CASSPVGTGGTGELFF
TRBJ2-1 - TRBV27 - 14 TGTGCCAGCAGTTTACTAGGTGGTTACAATGAGCAGTTCTTC CASSLLGGYNEQFF
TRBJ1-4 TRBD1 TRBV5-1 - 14 TGCGCCAGCAGCCCCGGACAGGGCCGGGAAAAACTGTTTTTT CASSPGQGREKLFF